This T cell receptor beta chain was obtained from a study of early T cells in non-severe SARS-CoV-2 infection. Study-level background: Unsorted whole-blood RNA was sequenced in bulk, leaving chains unpaired.

Individual cDNA molecules were tagged with unique molecular identifiers. MiXCR, applied by TCRdb to the 5' RACE reads, yields one record per CDR3 protein. This sample has tens of thousands of distinct CDR3 sequences, with over 8% found just once. This clonotype was found many times. The germline gives CDR1 SGHRS, CDR2 YFSETQ. The CDR3 loop spans 13 amino acids. V was trimmed by 7 bases and J by 3 bases, leaving 13 bases between them. This receptor was obtained from an adult who was a healthcare worker with PCR-confirmed SARS-CoV-2 infection or an uninfected control (not recorded which). The specimen comprised whole blood, sampled at baseline. This chain connects TRBV5-1 to TRBJ1-1; TRBD1 is a possible D gene (6 bases). The CDR3 protein is CASRTGFDTEAFF. CDR3 DNA: TGCGCCAGCCGAACAGGGTTTGACACTGAAGCTTTCTTT.